This T cell receptor beta chain appears in the sequencing data of a study of Graves' ophthalmopathy and Graves' hyperthyroidism. Study conclusions and caveats: A 13-signature model separated ophthalmopathy from stable hyperthyroidism, almost 90% sensitivity, roughly 80% specificity. Among thyroid clonotypes expanded above 0.001 frequency, most also appeared in blood.

The CDR3 extends over 15 amino acids. Germline V CDR1 and CDR2: ENHRY, SYGVKD. V dropped 6 bases and J dropped 3; count of bases not matched to a gene: 8. From RNA, the CDR3 regions of TCR beta chains were amplified and sequenced. Second-round multiplex PCR came after first-round RT-PCR with HTBI primers. TCRdb analysed the multiplex PCR reads with MiXCR anew, one entry per CDR3 protein. The sample consists of 650,000 to 800,000 distinct CDR3 sequences, approximately 39% of them appearing once. PBMCs had their origin in fresh peripheral blood (around 10 ml). About this clonotype: Antigen specificity is unknown.

The sample consisted of peripheral blood. This sequence originates from an adult man with Graves' ophthalmopathy. The chain is built from TRBV10-3 and TRBJ2-7; 10 bases are shared with TRBD1. CDR3 protein: CAIRTGTGEYYEQYF. The DNA of the CDR3 is TGTGCCATCAGAACCGGGACAGGGGAATACTACGAGCAGTACTTC.